This TCR beta chain was documented in a study of blood T cell repertoires in COVID-19. Repertoires were generated with immunoSEQ multiplex PCR, while TCRdb's copy carries only in-frame clones and drops some. The sample lists roughly 250,000 clones; around 89% were seen once. The V gene's germline CDR1 is MDHEN and CDR2 SYDVKM. Trimming shortened V by 10 bases and J by 0 bases, and 9 bases separated the two germline ends. The CDR3 is made up of 12 amino acids. Sequenced sample: peripheral blood. This clonotype was obtained from a man younger than 45 with acute or convalescent COVID-19. The rearrangement links TRBV28 to TRBJ1-1; D gene uncertain. CDR3 loop: CATLNLNTEAFF. The CDR3 DNA sequence: TGTGCCACCCTAAATTTGAACACTGAAGCTTTCTTT.